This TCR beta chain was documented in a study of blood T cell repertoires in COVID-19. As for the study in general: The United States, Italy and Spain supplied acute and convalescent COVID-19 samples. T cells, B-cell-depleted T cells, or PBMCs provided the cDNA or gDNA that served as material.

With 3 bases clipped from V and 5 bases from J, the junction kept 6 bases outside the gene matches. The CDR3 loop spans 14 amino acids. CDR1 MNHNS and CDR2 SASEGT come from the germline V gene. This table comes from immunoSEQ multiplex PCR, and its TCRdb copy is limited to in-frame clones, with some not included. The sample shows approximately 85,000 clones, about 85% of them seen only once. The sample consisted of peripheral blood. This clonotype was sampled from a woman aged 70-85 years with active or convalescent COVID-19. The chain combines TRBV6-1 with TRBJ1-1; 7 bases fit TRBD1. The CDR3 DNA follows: TGTGCCAGCAGTGATGAGGGGGCGCTTACTGAAGCTTTCTTT. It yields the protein CASSDEGALTEAFF.